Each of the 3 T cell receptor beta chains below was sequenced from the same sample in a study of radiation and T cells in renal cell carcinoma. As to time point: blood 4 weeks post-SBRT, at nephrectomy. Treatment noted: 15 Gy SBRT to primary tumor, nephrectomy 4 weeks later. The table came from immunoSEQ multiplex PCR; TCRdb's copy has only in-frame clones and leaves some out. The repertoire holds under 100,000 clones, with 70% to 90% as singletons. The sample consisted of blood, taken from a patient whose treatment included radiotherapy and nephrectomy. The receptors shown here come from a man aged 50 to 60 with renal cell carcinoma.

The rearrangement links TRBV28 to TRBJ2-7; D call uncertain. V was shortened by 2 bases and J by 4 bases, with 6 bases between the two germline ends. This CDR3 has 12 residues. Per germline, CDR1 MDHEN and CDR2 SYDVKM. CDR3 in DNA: TGTGCCAGCAGTTTACTAAGGTACGAGCAGTACTTC. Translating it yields CASSLLRYEQYF.

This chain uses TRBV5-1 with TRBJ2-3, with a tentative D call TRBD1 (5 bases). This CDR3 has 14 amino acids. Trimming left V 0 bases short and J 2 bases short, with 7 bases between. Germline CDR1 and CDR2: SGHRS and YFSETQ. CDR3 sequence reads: CASSLGGYTDTQYF. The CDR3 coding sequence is TGCGCCAGCAGCTTGGGGGGCTACACAGATACGCAGTATTTT.

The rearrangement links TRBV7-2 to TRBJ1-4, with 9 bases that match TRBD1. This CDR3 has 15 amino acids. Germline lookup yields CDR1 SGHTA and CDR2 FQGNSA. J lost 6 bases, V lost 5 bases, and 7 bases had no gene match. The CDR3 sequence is CASSPQTGGYEKLFF. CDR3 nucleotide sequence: TGTGCCAGCAGCCCCCAGACAGGGGGTTATGAAAAACTGTTTTTT.